The 12 T cell receptor beta chains given below trace back to one sample, sequenced in a study of regulatory T cells in long-lasting Graves disease. This sample's time point: persistent/refractory GD, antithyroid drugs over 5 years with positive TRAb. The TCR library used RNA extracted from PBMCs. TCR beta libraries were built with iRepertoire HTBI primers and Arm-PCR of CDR3 regions. TCRdb passed the multiplex PCR reads through MiXCR, listing each CDR3 protein once. The data contain hundreds of thousands of distinct CDR3 sequences, around 20% of them singletons. The sequencing here drew on peripheral blood mononuclear cells (PBMCs), taken when the disease was refractory, from a patient treated with antithyroid drugs. These receptors were collected from a female donor with Graves disease.

This chain uses TRBV20-1 with TRBJ2-2; possibly TRBD1 for D (5 bases). Germline V gives CDR1 DFQATT, CDR2 SNEGSKA (reference sequence). This CDR3 comprises 15 residues. V gave up 2 bases and J gave up 7 bases, with 17 bases separating them. The CDR3 DNA reads as TGCAGTGCTAGACCTCCGCAGGGCGGAATCGGGGAGCTGTTTTTT. Amino acid sequence: CSARPPQGGIGELFF.

V is TRBV27 and J is TRBJ2-1; 14 bases line up with TRBD2. The J segment lost 4 bases and the V segment lost 5 bases, leaving 13 bases of the junction unmatched. CDR1 and CDR2 from the germline V gene are MNHEY and SMNVEV (reference sequence). The CDR3 extends over 19 amino acids. The CDR3 sequence: CASSPRTSGRPTVYNEQFF. In DNA, the CDR3 is TGTGCCAGCAGTCCAAGGACTAGCGGGAGGCCTACCGTATACAATGAGCAGTTCTTC.

This clonotype has ten or more counts. The chain carries TRBV11-3 and TRBJ2-5, with 7 nucleotides matching TRBD1. CDR3 length equals 15 residues. CDR1 is SGHNT, CDR2 YENEEA, per germline. The J segment lost 4 bases and the V segment lost 2 bases, leaving 7 bases of the junction unmatched. In DNA form, the CDR3 reads TGTGCCAGCAGCTTAACCACAGGGGCGGGAGAGACCCAGTACTTC. Its translation: CASSLTTGAGETQYF.

This clonotype was detected ten times or more. The chain carries TRBV3-1 and TRBJ2-7; D remains unclear. The CDR3 length is 14 residues. V shed 1 base and J shed 1 base, with 8 bases lying between them. Germline values: CDR1 LGHDT, CDR2 YNNKEL (reference sequence). As DNA, the CDR3 is TGTGCCAGCAGCCAAGCAGTAGGGTCCTACGAGCAGTACTTC. The encoded protein is CASSQAVGSYEQYF.

This clonotype showed up just a few times. The rearrangement links TRBV25-1 to TRBJ1-6; D gene unclear. Germline V gene data show CDR1 as MGHDK and CDR2 as SYGVNS. The CDR3 is 14 residues long. V was cut by 5 bases and J by 7 bases, with 12 bases left in between. CDR3 in DNA: TGTGCCAGCAGTAAACCGGTCCCAAATTCACCCCTCCACTTT. This sequence encodes CASSKPVPNSPLHF.

There are many counts of this clonotype. The chain carries TRBV3-1 and TRBJ2-4, with unresolved D. CDR3 size: 13 residues. Germline CDR1 LGHDT, CDR2 YNNKEL (reference sequence). V lost 5 bases and J lost 2, with 7 bases in between. DNA of the CDR3: TGTGCCAGCAGCGGGCGAACCAAAAACATTCAGTACTTC. It specifies CASSGRTKNIQYF.

The chain joins TRBV5-6 to TRBJ2-2; D assignment may be TRBD1 or TRBD2 (5 bases each). This CDR3 spans 15 amino acids. The ends were cut back, 2 bases at V and 3 bases at J, with 11 bases in the middle. The germline gives CDR1 SGHDT, CDR2 YYEEEE. Here the CDR3 reads CASSLSWGYTGELFF. The DNA for the CDR3 is TGTGCCAGCAGCTTATCGTGGGGGTACACCGGGGAGCTGTTTTTT.

This clonotype turned up a few times. The chain couples TRBV30 to TRBJ1-1; 7 nucleotides align to TRBD1. Germline V gene lookup returns CDR1 GTSNPN and CDR2 SVGIG (reference sequence). With V trimmed by 2 bases and J by 1 base, 4 bases remained unmatched. CDR3 length equals 14 residues. In DNA form, the CDR3 reads TGTGCCTGGAGTCCGACAGGGTCGAACACTGAAGCTTTCTTT. It is translated as CAWSPTGSNTEAFF.

This clonotype was found many times. One end of the junction fails to match germline, which may point to a read error. The chain combines TRBV2 with TRBJ1-1; a possible D gene is TRBD1 (5 bases). The germline CDR1 and CDR2 sequences are SNHLY and FYNNEI. This CDR3 spans 14 amino acids. The CDR3 spells CASRVQLTNTEAFF. CDR3 DNA: TGTGCAAGCAGGGTTCAGTTGACGAACACTGAAGCTTTCTTT. Full variable domain (missing parts from reference TRBV2 and TRBJ1-1): EPEVTQTPSHQVTQMGQEVILRCVPISNHLYFYWYRQILGQKVEFLVSFYNNEISEKSEIFDDQFSVERPDGSNFTLKIRSTKLEDSAMYFCASRVQLTNTEAFFGQGTRLTVV.

V is TRBV5-1 and J is TRBJ1-5; 7 bases fit TRBD1. There are 14 residues in the CDR3. Germline trimming cut 4 bases from V and 4 bases from J; bases unmatched to any gene: 5. CDR1 is SGHRS and CDR2 is YFSETQ in the germline V gene. The CDR3 bases are TGCGCCAGCAGCCCCCAGGGGGTAAATCAGCCCCAGCATTTT. As protein: CASSPQGVNQPQHF.

Details on this clonotype: A much bigger clone sits one base away, suggesting this may be a read error. V is TRBV10-3 and J is TRBJ1-1; D remains unclear. This CDR3 is built from 14 residues. Germline V gene sequence: CDR1 ENHRY, CDR2 SYGVKD. Trimming removed 3 bases at V and 1 base at J, with 9 bases between. The CDR3 DNA reads TGTGCCATCAGTGAAAATCGGGGGAACACTGAAGCTTTCTTT. Its translation is CAISENRGNTEAFF.

This chain links TRBV5-1 with TRBJ2-1, with a weak D call TRBD2 (5 bases). The CDR3 totals 13 residues. Deletions cut 0 bases from V and 9 bases from J, with 10 bases between. CDR1 SGHRS and CDR2 YFSETQ come from the germline V gene. CDR3 sequence: CASSLVQSGEQFF. The CDR3 bases are TGCGCCAGCAGCTTGGTCCAAAGCGGTGAGCAGTTCTTC. Variable domain in full (rest from reference TRBV5-1 and TRBJ2-1): KAGVTQTPRYLIKTRGQQVTLSCSPISGHRSVSWYQQTPGQGLQFLFEYFSETQRNKGNFPGRFSGRQFSNSRSEMNVSTLELGDSALYLCASSLVQSGEQFFGPGTRLTVL.